One T cell receptor beta chain is described in this entry. V was clipped by 0 bases and J by 10 bases, with 17 bases between them. The length of the CDR3 is 15 residues. CDR1 and CDR2 (germline): SGHRS, YFSETQ. Profiling relied on immunoSEQ multiplex PCR, and the TCRdb table lists in-frame clones only, not all of them. There are approximately 44,000 clones in the sample; approximately 94% occur only once, and roughly 1.5% lies in the top ten. These data originate in a study of preoperative IRX-2 immunotherapy in early breast cancer. As for treatment: preoperative locoregional IRX-2 cytokine immunotherapy. Samples came from a phase Ib trial of preoperative locoregional IRX-2 cytokine immunotherapy.

The material sequenced was tumor tissue, taken after IRX-2 immunotherapy. The rearrangement joins TRBV5-1 to TRBJ2-1; D perhaps matches TRBD1 (6 bases). The TCR originated in a human donor with breast cancer. The CDR3 nucleotides are TGCGCCAGCAGCTTGGCGGGACATGGGAAAGAAGAGCAGTTCTTC. It is translated as CASSLAGHGKEEQFF.